Listed below are T cell receptor beta chains from one sample, sequenced in a study of blood T cell repertoires in COVID-19. Data came from immunoSEQ multiplex PCR; TCRdb stores just in-frame clones and leaves some out. Counted here are under 150,000 clones, 80% occurring once; the ten biggest clones make up under 15%. Sequenced input: peripheral blood. The receptors shown here come from a man aged 60-69 years with active or convalescent COVID-19. The CDR3 runs from the conserved cysteine through the conserved F or W. D genes are given only for firm matches. Rows give clone size only sometimes, using once, few, many, or a class for an expanded clone.

>.|TRBD1|TRBV2|TRBJ1-1
TGTGCCAGCACCTTAAGGGACAGGGGCTCTGAAGCTTTCTTT
CASTLRDRGSEAFF
>.|TRBD1|TRBV7-3|TRBJ1-1
TGTGCCAGCAGCTACCGACAGGGCACTGAAGCTTTCTTT
CASSYRQGTEAFF
>few|.|TRBV7-9|TRBJ2-7
TGTGCCAGCAGCTTCGGCGGAACCCGCTCCTACGAGCAGTACTTC
CASSFGGTRSYEQYF
>.|.|TRBV29-1|TRBJ2-1
TGCAGCGTTGAAGAAGCACGTTCTAATGAGCAGTTCTTC
CSVEEARSNEQFF
>.|TRBD1|TRBV6-2/TRBV6-3|TRBJ2-7
TGTGCCAGCAGCCTAGACAGGGGGTCAGCAGTATACGAGCAGTACTTC
CASSLDRGSAVYEQYF
>few|.|TRBV4-2|TRBJ1-3
TGTGCCAGCAGCCAAGTTCAGGGCCCGAGCTCTGGAAACACCATATATTTT
CASSQVQGPSSGNTIYF
>.|TRBD1|TRBV6-1|TRBJ1-2
TGTGCCAGCAGTAAGGACAGGGGGCGCTTGGGTGGCTACACCTTC
CASSKDRGRLGGYTF
>.|TRBD1|TRBV30|TRBJ2-7
TGTGCCTGGAGTGTACTCCCGGACAGGGCCTCCGTCGAGCAGTACTTC
CAWSVLPDRASVEQYF
>.|.|TRBV11-2|TRBJ2-7
TGTGCCAGCAGCTTAGATTGGGGAGGCTCCGCGAGGAGGTACTTC
CASSLDWGGSARRYF
>.|TRBD1|TRBV11-2|TRBJ1-3
TGTGCCAGCAGCGTACCCGGGACAGCTGGAAACACCATATATTTT
CASSVPGTAGNTIYF
>.|TRBD2|TRBV12-3/TRBV12-4|TRBJ2-7
TGTGCCAGCAGTTTAAGAACAGCGGGAGAGCAGTACTTC
CASSLRTAGEQYF
>.|TRBD1|TRBV19|TRBJ2-2
TGTGCCAGTGGGGACAGGGGGCGGACCGGGGAGCTGTTTTTT
CASGDRGRTGELFF
>.|.|TRBV3-1/TRBV3-2|TRBJ2-2
TGTGCCAGCAGATACATTGGAGGTGGGGGCCCCGGGGAGCTGTTTTTT
CASRYIGGGGPGELFF
>.|TRBD2|TRBV15|TRBJ2-2
TGTGCCGTGGGACGACTAGCGGGAGACACCGGGGAGCTGTTTTTT
CAVGRLAGDTGELFF
>.|TRBD1|TRBV18|TRBJ2-1
TGTGCCAGCTCACCGGGACAGGCGAATGACAATGAGCAGTTCTTC
CASSPGQANDNEQFF
>.|TRBD1|TRBV7-9|TRBJ2-2
TGTGCCAGCAGCTTAGAGACAGGGAGTGGGTCCACCGGGGAGCTGTTTTTT
CASSLETGSGSTGELFF
>.|TRBD1|TRBV27|TRBJ1-6
TGTGCCAGCAGGCCCGGGACAGGGAGCAATTCACCCCTCCACTTT
CASRPGTGSNSPLHF
>.|TRBD1|TRBV6-5|TRBJ1-3
TGTGCCAGCACCAGGGGGTCTGGAAACACCATATATTTT
CASTRGSGNTIYF
>few|TRBD2|TRBV7-9|TRBJ2-3
TGTGCCAGCAGCTTAGCCGGGAGGACAGATACGCAGTATTTT
CASSLAGRTDTQYF
>.|TRBD2|TRBV7-2|TRBJ2-1
TGTGCCAGCAGTCGCTGGACTAGCAGCTACAATGAGCAGTTCTTC
CASSRWTSSYNEQFF
>.|.|TRBV30|TRBJ2-7
TGTGCCTGGAGTGCCGGACTCAGGAGCTCCTACGAGCAGTACTTC
CAWSAGLRSSYEQYF
>.|TRBD1|TRBV28|TRBJ1-2
TGTGCCAGCAGTTTGGCCTACCTGACAGGGGAAGTGGATGGCTACACCTTC
CASSLAYLTGEVDGYTF
>.|TRBD1|TRBV19|TRBJ1-4
TGTGCCAGTAGTATTTCCCCCGGGACAGGGGGCAGTGAAAAACTGTTTTTT
CASSISPGTGGSEKLFF
>.|.|TRBV5-4|TRBJ2-6
TGTGCCAGCAGCCCCGGTGGGGCCAACGTCCTGACTTTC
CASSPGGANVLTF
>.|.|TRBV28|TRBJ1-5
TGTGCCAGCAGCCCCGGGGGGGTACGGAGTCAGCCCCAGCATTTT
CASSPGGVRSQPQHF
>.|TRBD2|TRBV28|TRBJ2-1
TGTGCCAGCAGTTTATTTCGAGCGGGAGACAATGAGCAGTTCTTC
CASSLFRAGDNEQFF
>many|.|TRBV19|TRBJ2-5
TGTGCCAGTAGTGGTCGCGCGGAGGGCAAAGAGACCCAGTACTTC
CASSGRAEGKETQYF
>few|.|TRBV21-1|TRBJ1-5
TGTGCCAGCAGCAAATGGGAGAGCAATCAGCCCCAGCATTTT
CASSKWESNQPQHF
>.|TRBD2|TRBV7-3|TRBJ2-1
TGTGCCAGCAGCCCACGGACTAGCGGGAGGGCCGCCAATGAGCAGTTCTTC
CASSPRTSGRAANEQFF
>.|TRBD1|TRBV19|TRBJ1-6
TGTGCCAGTAGGCCGACAGGGAGGAATTCACCCCTCCACTTT
CASRPTGRNSPLHF
>.|TRBD1|TRBV5-1|TRBJ2-7
TGCGCCAGCAGCTGGGACAGTGGCTACGAGCAGTACTTC
CASSWDSGYEQYF
>.|.|TRBV28|TRBJ2-7
TGTGCCAGCAGTTTACTGGGGGAGGCGTCGAGCGAGCAGTACTTC
CASSLLGEASSEQYF
>once|.|TRBV10-3|TRBJ1-1
TGTGCCATCAGTGCTGGGGAGGTCAACACTGAAGCTTTCTTT
CAISAGEVNTEAFF
>.|TRBD2|TRBV2|TRBJ2-5
TGTGCCAGCAGCGCAACTAGCGGCCAAGAGACCCAGTACTTC
CASSATSGQETQYF
>once|.|TRBV25-1|TRBJ1-2
TGTGCCAGCTCTACGCGGGGTAACTATGGCTACACCTTC
CASSTRGNYGYTF
>.|.|TRBV6-2/TRBV6-3|TRBJ1-5
TGTGCCAGCAGTTGGGCGGGGGGAAGTCAGCCCCAGCATTTT
CASSWAGGSQPQHF
>.|TRBD2|TRBV10-3|TRBJ2-7
TGTGCCATCAGTGAGTCGAACGGGAGGGCGGACGAGCAGTACTTC
CAISESNGRADEQYF
>once|.|TRBV20-1|TRBJ2-1
TGCAGTCCCAGGGTCCCGTTCTTC
CSPRVPFF
>.|.|TRBV7-2|TRBJ1-1
TGTGCCAGCAGCTTAGTGGGCCAGGGGAACACTGAAGCTTTCTTT
CASSLVGQGNTEAFF
>.|.|TRBV3-1/TRBV3-2|TRBJ1-1
TGTGCCAGCAGCCCCGCAACGGCGGGGGGCCTTGAAGCTTTCTTT
CASSPATAGGLEAFF
>many|TRBD1|TRBV11-2|TRBJ2-7
TGTGCCAGCAGCTTAGCCGCCACAGGGGAGCCCACCGATTACGAGCAGTACTTC
CASSLAATGEPTDYEQYF
>.|TRBD1|TRBV28|TRBJ1-1
TGTGCCAGCAGTTTTTGGGACAGGTTGAACACTGAAGCTTTCTTT
CASSFWDRLNTEAFF
>.|.|TRBV27|TRBJ1-3
TGTGCCAGCAGTTTTTCCGGGGCTGGAAACACCATATATTTT
CASSFSGAGNTIYF
>.|TRBD2|TRBV4-2|TRBJ2-3
TGTGCCAGCAGCCAAGCGTCTAGCGGGTTCACAGATACGCAGTATTTT
CASSQASSGFTDTQYF
>.|TRBD1|TRBV6-5|TRBJ2-1
TGTGCCAGCATCAGGGGACAGGGGGCTCGTGAGCAGTTCTTC
CASIRGQGAREQFF